The T cell receptor beta chain described here comes from a study of T cells after somatic rescue of genetic block (dated by TCRdb to 2019 to 2021). For the study in its entirety: What the study looked at was long-term robustness, specifically in a T-cell system that came about through somatic rescue of a genetic block in T-cell development.

Preparation of the library involved the immunoSEQ multiplex PCR assay. The table was pulled from immuneACCESS by TCRdb, which kept in-frame rearrangements only. Such tables lose some clones; where checked, under half of the loss comes from unresolved V genes, and the rest has no known cause. A total of 9,500 to 14,000 clones appear in this sample, about four fifths of them only once. Clones ranked in the top ten supply roughly 8% of the sample. CDR1 is given as SGHAT and CDR2 as FQDESV, both from the germline V gene (reference sequence). The CDR3 covers 15 residues, taking in both the cysteine and the phenylalanine. Only the CDR3 part of the read is kept: 45 bases, read in frame from the first base. V lost 0 bases and J lost 3 bases; the stretch between them is 9 bases long. For this clone: Its antigen is unknown. Per-base qualities were not stored, and no clone one base away is much larger.

Sequenced: peripheral blood mononuclear cells (PBMCs). This receptor was identified in a boy aged 5-17 years. The chain is made from TRBV11-1 and TRBJ2-1; the D gene is perhaps TRBD1, from 5 matching bases. The CDR3 loop reads CASSLAIGVYNEQFF. At the DNA level, the sequence is TGTGCCAGCAGCTTAGCGATAGGGGTCTACAATGAGCAGTTCTTC.